This is a list of T cell receptor beta chains from one sample in a study of T cell responses to AZD1222 COVID-19 vaccine. The repertoire was sequenced with immunoSEQ multiplex PCR; TCRdb's copy has only in-frame clones and lacks some. Of about 34,000 clones listed, approximately 80% were seen once; the top ten hold more than 4%. Sequencing was performed on peripheral blood, taken 28 days after the second AZD1222 dose. These receptors were taken from an adult who received the AZD1222 COVID-19 vaccine. The CDR3 runs from the conserved cysteine through the conserved F or W. Each record gives: V gene, CDR3 length, clone size, J gene, D gene, CDR3 DNA, CDR3 protein. The D gene is left open where the match is weak. Size tells how often a clone was seen (once, few, many) or the class of an expanded clone, and some rows leave it out.

TRBV11-3,12,-,TRBJ1-1,-,TGTGCCAGCAGCTTCGCGAACACTGAAGCTTTCTTT,CASSFANTEAFF
TRBV6-5,14,once,TRBJ2-2,-,TGTGCCAGTAGACAGGACCTGAACACCGGGGAGCTGTTTTTT,CASRQDLNTGELFF
TRBV7-2,16,-,TRBJ2-2,TRBD1,TGTGCCAGCAGCTTAGGGGGACAGGGTAACACCGGGGAGCTGTTTTTT,CASSLGGQGNTGELFF
TRBV27,15,few,TRBJ1-6,-,TGTGCCAGCAGTCTGCAGATTTCCTATAATTCACCCCTCCACTTT,CASSLQISYNSPLHF
TRBV28,14,-,TRBJ1-5,-,TGTGCCAGCAGTTGGACCCCGCTGCGTCAGCCCCAGCATTTT,CASSWTPLRQPQHF
TRBV3-1/TRBV3-2,20,medium-sized,TRBJ1-1,TRBD1,TGTGCCAGCAGCCAAGATCCCACAGGGGCACTGAGGCCACTGAACACTGAAGCTTTCTTT,CASSQDPTGALRPLNTEAFF
TRBV3-1/TRBV3-2,15,-,TRBJ1-5,-,TGTGCCAGCAGCCAAGGGAGGGCAGGCAATCAGCCCCAGCATTTT,CASSQGRAGNQPQHF
TRBV6-5,15,few,TRBJ1-5,-,TGTGCCAGCAGGCTGGCGACAGATAGCAATCAGCCCCAGCATTTT,CASRLATDSNQPQHF
TRBV11-3,15,-,TRBJ2-1,TRBD1,TGTGCCAGCAGTCTCGGGACAGGGATCACCAGTGAGCAGTTCTTC,CASSLGTGITSEQFF
TRBV7-8,14,few,TRBJ2-3,-,TGTGCCAGCAGCTTCGGCGGCAACACAGATACGCAGTATTTT,CASSFGGNTDTQYF
TRBV5-1,16,-,TRBJ2-7,-,TGCGCCAGCAGACAAGGAGGAGGGACAGCCTCCTACGAGCAGTACTTC,CASRQGGGTASYEQYF
TRBV3-1/TRBV3-2,14,-,TRBJ1-3,-,TGTGCCAGCAGCCAAGAGGGGGGCGGAAACACCATATATTTT,CASSQEGGGNTIYF
TRBV2,14,-,TRBJ2-2,TRBD1,TGTGCCAGCAGCGACAGGGGCTACACCGGGGAGCTGTTTTTT,CASSDRGYTGELFF
TRBV4-2,16,-,TRBJ2-2,-,TGTGCCAGCAGCCAACAGGCGTCTACTCTGTCCGGGGAGCTGTTTTTT,CASSQQASTLSGELFF
TRBV12-3/TRBV12-4,13,-,TRBJ1-2,-,TGTGCCAGCAGTGGACAGTTCTCTGGTGGCTACACCTTC,CASSGQFSGGYTF
TRBV11-3,15,-,TRBJ2-2,TRBD2,TGTGCCAGCAGCTTGGGCGGGAGCGACACCGGGGAGCTGTTTTTT,CASSLGGSDTGELFF
TRBV27,15,few,TRBJ1-5,-,TGTGCCAGCAGTTTTGGTGCAGGGGATGGACAGCCCCAGCATTTT,CASSFGAGDGQPQHF
TRBV25-1,15,once,TRBJ1-4,-,TGTGCCAGCAGTGAGTGGTTGGGAGATAATGAAAAACTGTTTTTT,CASSEWLGDNEKLFF
TRBV7-9,16,medium-sized,TRBJ1-6,-,TGTGCCAGCAGCTTAGGTGCAGGTTTTTATAATTCACCCCTCCACTTT,CASSLGAGFYNSPLHF
TRBV19,15,once,TRBJ1-1,-,TGTGCCAGTAGTCTCCGGGTTTCTCGGAACACTGAAGCTTTCTTT,CASSLRVSRNTEAFF
TRBV7-8,16,-,TRBJ2-3,-,TGTGCCAGCAGCTTAGCCTTGGTAGCCCCCACAGATACGCAGTATTTT,CASSLALVAPTDTQYF
TRBV21-1,10,once,TRBJ2-3,-,TGTGCCGAAAGCACAGATACGCAGTATTTT,CAESTDTQYF
TRBV7-8,16,-,TRBJ1-5,TRBD1,TGTGCCAGCAGCCAACCCTGGACAGGGACGGATCAGCCCCAGCATTTT,CASSQPWTGTDQPQHF
TRBV2,12,-,TRBJ2-5,-,TGTGCCACCCACGACGGCGGGGAGACCCAGTACTTC,CATHDGGETQYF
TRBV4-1,16,-,TRBJ2-7,TRBD2,TGCGCCAGCAGCCATCCTAGGACTAGCGGGACCTACGAGCAGTACTTC,CASSHPRTSGTYEQYF
TRBV25-1,16,-,TRBJ1-6,-,TGTGCCAGCAGTGAATATTCTAGGGGACAATTTTCACCCCTCCACTTT,CASSEYSRGQFSPLHF
TRBV7-2,18,-,TRBJ2-1,TRBD2,TGTGCCAGCAGCCCCCCGGGACTAGCGGGAGACCCCCGCAATGAGCAGTTCTTC,CASSPPGLAGDPRNEQFF
TRBV4-3,15,-,TRBJ1-1,-,TGCGCCAGCAGCCTGCTGGTTTGGCCTGGCACTGAAGCTTTCTTT,CASSLLVWPGTEAFF
TRBV6-5,15,-,TRBJ1-2,-,TGTGCCAGCAGTTACTCGATTGGGTCCGGAGTGGGCTACACCTTC,CASSYSIGSGVGYTF
TRBV4-3,16,-,TRBJ1-2,-,TGCGCCAGCAGCCAAGATAACGGGCGTTGGGGCTATGGCTACACCTTC,CASSQDNGRWGYGYTF
TRBV7-9,16,-,TRBJ2-3,TRBD1,TGTGCCAGCAGCTGGGGGGACAGGGGATTATCAGATACGCAGTATTTT,CASSWGDRGLSDTQYF
TRBV9,14,-,TRBJ1-6,-,TGTGCCAGCAGCGTAGACGAGTTTTCCTCACCCCTCCACTTT,CASSVDEFSSPLHF
TRBV3-1/TRBV3-2,14,-,TRBJ1-1,-,TGTGCCAGCAGCCTTCACGGTGGGAACACTGAAGCTTTCTTT,CASSLHGGNTEAFF
TRBV10-3,15,-,TRBJ2-3,TRBD2,TGTGCCATCAGCGCGCGGGGGGCTGGCACAGATACGCAGTATTTT,CAISARGAGTDTQYF
TRBV4-1,17,once,TRBJ2-1,TRBD2,TGCGCCAGCAGTCGCGGCCCCGGGACTAGCGATTACAATGAGCAGTTCTTC,CASSRGPGTSDYNEQFF
TRBV6-1,12,-,TRBJ1-2,-,TGTGCCAGCAGTGAAAGTATCTATGGCTACACCTTC,CASSESIYGYTF
TRBV12-3/TRBV12-4,12,once,TRBJ1-1,-,TGTGCCAGCAGTTTAAGTTTAGTAAAGGCTTTCTTT,CASSLSLVKAFF
TRBV7-2,13,-,TRBJ2-3,-,TGTGCCAGCAGCTTAGCGCCGGCAGATACGCAGTATTTT,CASSLAPADTQYF
TRBV5-3,13,few,TRBJ2-7,TRBD1,TGTGCCAGACCCGGGACAGGGGGCTGCGAGCAGTACTTC,CARPGTGGCEQYF
TRBV6-1,14,few,TRBJ1-2,-,TGTGCCAGCAGTGAGAGAGGGGCGCGGGATGGCTACACCTTC,CASSERGARDGYTF
TRBV3-1/TRBV3-2,15,-,TRBJ1-5,-,TGTGCCAGCAGTGTCGGTACAGGCCGAAATCAGCCCCAGCATTTT,CASSVGTGRNQPQHF
TRBV4-2,15,-,TRBJ2-7,-,TGTGCCAGCAGACGAACCCTAATTGGGGATTACGAGCAGTACTTC,CASRRTLIGDYEQYF
TRBV4-3,16,-,TRBJ1-2,TRBD1,TGCGCCAGCAGCCAAGCCGGGGCAGGGGGCGCCCGGGGCTACACCTTC,CASSQAGAGGARGYTF
TRBV7-2,15,-,TRBJ2-2,-,TGTGCCAGCAGCCCCAAGGGACATTCTGACGGGGAGCTGTTTTTT,CASSPKGHSDGELFF
TRBV6-5,15,-,TRBJ2-3,-,TGTGCCAGCAGTTCGACAATTTCAAGCACAGATACGCAGTATTTT,CASSSTISSTDTQYF